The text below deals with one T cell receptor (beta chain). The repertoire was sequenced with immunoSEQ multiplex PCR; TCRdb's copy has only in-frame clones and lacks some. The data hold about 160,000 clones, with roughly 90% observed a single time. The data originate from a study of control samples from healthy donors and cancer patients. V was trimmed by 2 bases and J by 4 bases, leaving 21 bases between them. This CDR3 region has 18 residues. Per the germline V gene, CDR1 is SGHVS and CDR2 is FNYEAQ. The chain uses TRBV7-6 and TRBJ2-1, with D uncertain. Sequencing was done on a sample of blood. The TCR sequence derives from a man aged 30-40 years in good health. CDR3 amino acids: CASSLLRGNDQVYNEQFF. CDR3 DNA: TGTGCCAGCAGCTTATTACGCGGAAATGACCAGGTTTACAATGAGCAGTTCTTC.